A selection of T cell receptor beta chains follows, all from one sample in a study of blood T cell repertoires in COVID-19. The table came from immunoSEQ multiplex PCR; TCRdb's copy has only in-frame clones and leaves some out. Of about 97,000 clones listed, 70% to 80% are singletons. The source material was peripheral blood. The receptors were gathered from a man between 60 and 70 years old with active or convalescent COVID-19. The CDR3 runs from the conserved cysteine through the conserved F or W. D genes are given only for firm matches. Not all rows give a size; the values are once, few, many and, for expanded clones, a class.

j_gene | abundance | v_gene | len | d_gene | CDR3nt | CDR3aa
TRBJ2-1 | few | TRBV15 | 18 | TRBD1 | TGTGCCACCAGCAGAGACCACCACACCGGGACAGGGGGCTCCGTGCAGTTCTTC | CATSRDHHTGTGGSVQFF
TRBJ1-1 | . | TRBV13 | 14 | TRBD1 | TGTGCCAGCAGCTTAGAACAGGGGCGGACTGAAGCTTTCTTT | CASSLEQGRTEAFF
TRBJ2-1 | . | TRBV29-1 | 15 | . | TGCAGCGTTACGGGGGGCGAGGTCTCATCCAATGAGCAGTTCTTC | CSVTGGEVSSNEQFF
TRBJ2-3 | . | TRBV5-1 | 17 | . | TGCGCCAGCAGCTTGGGGGATAGCGGTCTTAGCACAGATACGCAGTATTTT | CASSLGDSGLSTDTQYF
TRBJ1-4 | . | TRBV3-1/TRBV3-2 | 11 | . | TGTGCCAGCGGGTCGGGAGGAAAACTGTTTTTT | CASGSGGKLFF
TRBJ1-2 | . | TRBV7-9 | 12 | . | TGTGCCAGCAGCTTAGCGGCCAGTGGCTACACCTTC | CASSLAASGYTF
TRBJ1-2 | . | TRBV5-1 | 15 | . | TGCGCCAGCAGCTTGGCCGCGGGGACTAACTATGGCTACACCTTC | CASSLAAGTNYGYTF
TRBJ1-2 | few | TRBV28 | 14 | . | TGTGCCAGCAGTTCGGGAGGGGATGAGAATGGCTACACCTTC | CASSSGGDENGYTF
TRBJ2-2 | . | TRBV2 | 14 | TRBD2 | TGTGCCAGCAGTGAAACTAGCGGAACGGGGGAGCTGTTTTTT | CASSETSGTGELFF
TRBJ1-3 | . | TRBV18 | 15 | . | TGTGCCAGCTCACCAGCCAGGGACTCTGGAAACACCATATATTTT | CASSPARDSGNTIYF
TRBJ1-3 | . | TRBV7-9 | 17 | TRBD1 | TGTGCCAGCAGCTTAGCCCTACAGGGGTTCTCTGGAAACACCATATATTTT | CASSLALQGFSGNTIYF
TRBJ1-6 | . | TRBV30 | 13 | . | TGTGCCGCTAGGCCGCCACGGAATTCACCCCTCCACTTT | CAARPPRNSPLHF
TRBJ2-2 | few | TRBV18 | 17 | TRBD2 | TGTGCCAGCTCACCAGGCGCGGGAGGGCCGGTTACCGGGGAGCTGTTTTTT | CASSPGAGGPVTGELFF
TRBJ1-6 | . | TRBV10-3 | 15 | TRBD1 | TGTGCCATCAGCCGACAGGGGGCGGAAAATTCACCCCTCCACTTT | CAISRQGAENSPLHF
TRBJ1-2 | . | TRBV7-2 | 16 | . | TGTGCCAGCAGCCCCCTAGGGCAGGGGTCCCTCTATGGCTACACCTTC | CASSPLGQGSLYGYTF
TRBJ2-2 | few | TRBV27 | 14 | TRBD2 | TGTGCCAGCAAGGTGGGAGGGCCTGCCGGGGAGCTGTTTTTT | CASKVGGPAGELFF
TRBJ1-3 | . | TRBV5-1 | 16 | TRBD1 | TGCGCCAGCAGCTTAGGGCAGGGGGCAGGAGGAAACACCATATATTTT | CASSLGQGAGGNTIYF
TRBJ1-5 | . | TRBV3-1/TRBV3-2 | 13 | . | TGTGCCAGCAGCCAAGGGGCGAATCAGCCCCAGCATTTT | CASSQGANQPQHF
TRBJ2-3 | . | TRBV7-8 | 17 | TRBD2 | TGTGCCAGCAGCTTAGTCACTAGCGGACTTAGCACAGATACGCAGTATTTT | CASSLVTSGLSTDTQYF
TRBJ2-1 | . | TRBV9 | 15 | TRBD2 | TGTGCCAGCAGCGTTACCCCTAGCGGGAGTAATGAGCAGTTCTTC | CASSVTPSGSNEQFF
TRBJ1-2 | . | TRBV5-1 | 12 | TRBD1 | TGCTTCATCCCGCCCGGACAGGGGGCGAAGAATTTC | CFIPPGQGAKNF
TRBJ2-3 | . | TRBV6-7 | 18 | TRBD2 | TGTGCCAGCAGCTTTGATAGACCGGGACTAGCGACCACAGATACGCAGTATTTT | CASSFDRPGLATTDTQYF
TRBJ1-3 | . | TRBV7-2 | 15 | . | TGTGCCAGCAGCCAAAACCCAGGCTCTGGAAACACCATATATTTT | CASSQNPGSGNTIYF
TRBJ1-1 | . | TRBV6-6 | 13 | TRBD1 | TGTGCCAGCAGTTACGCGACAGGGGAAGAAGCTTTCTTT | CASSYATGEEAFF
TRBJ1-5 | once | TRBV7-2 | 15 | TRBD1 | TGTGCCAGCAGCCGGGACAGCCTACCAAATCAGCCCCAGCATTTT | CASSRDSLPNQPQHF
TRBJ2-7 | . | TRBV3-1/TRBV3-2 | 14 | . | TGTGCCAGCAGCCCTCGAGGAGGGCCGGACGAGCAGTACTTC | CASSPRGGPDEQYF